This T cell receptor beta chain emerged from a study of T cells in Graves' hyperthyroidism and ophthalmopathy. Study results and limitations: Researchers found most expanded thyroid clonotypes above 0.001 in blood as well. The authors' 13 V-J model separated ophthalmopathy from stable hyperthyroidism.

With regard to this clonotype: Its cognate antigen is unknown.

Uncontrolled infection, other autoimmune disease, pregnancy and lactation each barred patients from inclusion. Each diagnosis drew on symptoms, thyroxine, TRAb, thyroid ultrasound and orbital computed tomography findings. Amplification yielded TCR beta CDR3 regions, with RNA transcripts as the source. The TCR CDR3 was amplified in a first-round RT-PCR using the HTBI primer set. MiXCR, run by TCRdb on the multiplex PCR reads, gives a single entry per CDR3 protein. Of 490,000 or so distinct CDR3 sequences listed, under 25% are singletons. The ends were cut back, 0 bases at V and 0 bases at J, with 2 bases in the middle. From germline, CDR1 is MNHGY and CDR2 SVAAGI. The CDR3 spans 14 residues.

The chain has TRBV6-9 and TRBJ1-4; no clear D gene. Sequencing was done on a sample of blood. The receptor comes from a woman between 65 and 79 years old with Graves' ophthalmopathy. CDR3 coding DNA: TGTGCCAGCAGTTATTCAACAACTAATGAAAAACTGTTTTTT. It encodes CASSYSTTNEKLFF.